This record looks at one T cell receptor (beta chain) sequence and its context. No antigen is known for it. It has no much larger one-base neighbor in the sample; base qualities were not kept. TCRbeta CDR3 regions were amplified from genomic DNA using the immunoSEQ Assay, a bias-controlled multiplex PCR. The paper's data handling went like this. Within the assay, amplification of reference gene primers was used to estimate how many nucleated cells each sample contained. To quantify the absolute abundance of each unique TCRbeta CDR3 rearrangement, sequence reads were collapsed and filtered. For each sample, productive Simpson clonality was calculated as the square root of Simpson's diversity index over productive rearrangements. What TCRdb holds here is the immuneACCESS table cut down to in-frame rearrangements. Part of the clones is not present; checked against another copy, under half of the missing clones reflect an unresolved V gene, and the others are unexplained. The V and J calls and the clone size are those of that table, but D and trimming were determined from the DNA. The sample table lists 69,000 or so clones, roughly 80% of them with a count of one. Around 10% of the sample lies in the top ten.

These data come from a study of blood T cell repertoires in COVID-19 (dated by TCRdb to 2020 to 2021). General notes on the study: Samples from collaborators originated in the United States, Italy and Spain and spanned both the acute and convalescent phases of COVID-19. The prospective study material was composed of cDNA or gDNA derived from T cells, B-cell-depleted T cells, or PBMCs. The dataset comprised deeply sampled blood TCRbeta repertoires from subjects exposed to, actively infected with, or recovered from COVID-19. The repertoires were released in a freely available public database intended as a resource for research on the immune response to SARS-CoV-2. Samples were obtained from the ongoing ImmuneRACE study (first 160 participants) and from about 1,300 subjects provided by 6 global collaborators. The sample metadata nearly always contained a de-identified subject ID, COVID-19 status, age in years and sex. Where available, HLA class I and class II types were obtained from metadata supplied by the sample provider rather than from assay-based typing.

From cysteine to phenylalanine, the CDR3 is 13 amino acids long. Only the CDR3 region is kept as DNA, spanning 39 bases read in frame from base 1. Germline trimming: 7 bases from V, 3 bases from J; junction bases outside gene matches: 3. CDR1 and CDR2 (SNHLY, FYNNEI) derive from the germline V gene. What the authors observed across the whole study: Clinical and demographic metadata were provided uncurated, with the amount varying by source and participant.

Collaborating institutions collected whole blood in K2EDTA tubes following their own protocols. For TCRbeta analysis, collaborators shipped samples in one of three forms: frozen whole blood, isolated PBMCs, or DNA extracted from either of those sample types. Sequences were obtained from peripheral blood. The receptor chain draws on TRBV2 and TRBJ2-7; 10 bases in the junction line up with TRBD2. This TCR came from a woman of 80 years or more with acute or convalescent COVID-19. The nucleotide sequence is given as TGTGCCAGCAACTTAGCGGGGGGCTACGAGCAGTACTTC. Its coded protein is CASNLAGGYEQYF.